Listed below are T cell receptor beta chains from one sample, sequenced in a study of control samples from healthy donors and cancer patients. Sequenced by immunoSEQ multiplex PCR; TCRdb stores in-frame clones only, minus some. The table includes roughly 59,000 clones, roughly 90% detected once. Sequencing used PBMCs. The receptors were gathered from a man aged 40-49 years with colorectal cancer. Both conserved end residues are part of each CDR3. D genes are given only for firm matches. Size values are once, few and many counts, or a class for expanded clones, and some rows have none.

TRBV7-3,NA,NA,TRBJ2-2,TGTGCCAGCAGCCCATCCCCAGGGATCACCGGGGAGCTGTTTTTT,CASSPSPGITGELFF
TRBV12-3/TRBV12-4,NA,NA,TRBJ2-3,TGTGCCAGCAGTTTAGATCACCCAGATACGCAGTATTTT,CASSLDHPDTQYF
TRBV18,NA,NA,TRBJ2-5,TGTGCCAGCTCACCCTCCCTTCTGGAGACCCAGTACTTC,CASSPSLLETQYF
TRBV6-6,NA,NA,TRBJ2-5,TGTGCCAGCAGTTACTCGATGAGTGTGGAGACCCAGTACTTC,CASSYSMSVETQYF
TRBV11-3,NA,once,TRBJ2-1,TGTGCCAGCACCACCGGCAGGGGGGGGTACAATGAGCAGTTCTTC,CASTTGRGGYNEQFF
TRBV6-5,NA,NA,TRBJ1-1,TGTGCCAGCAGTTGGAGGGGGAAGCCTGAAGCTTTCTTT,CASSWRGKPEAFF
TRBV19,NA,NA,TRBJ2-2,TGTGCCAGTAGTAGTCCAGGACAGCTGAACACCGGGGAGCTGTTTTTT,CASSSPGQLNTGELFF
TRBV5-1,NA,once,TRBJ1-4,TGCGCCAGCAGCTACACCGGGACCCTTAATGAAAAACTGTTTTTT,CASSYTGTLNEKLFF
TRBV7-2,NA,NA,TRBJ1-3,TGTGCCTCCTCCCCGGAACGGCCGACCATCTCTGGAAACACCATATATTTT,CASSPERPTISGNTIYF
TRBV11-2,NA,NA,TRBJ2-5,TGTGCCAGCAGCTTATCCCCGGACAAGGGGAAAGAGACCCAGTACTTC,CASSLSPDKGKETQYF
TRBV19,NA,NA,TRBJ2-3,TGTGCCTCGAAGACAGACTATAGCACAGATACGCAGTATTTT,CASKTDYSTDTQYF
TRBV2,NA,NA,TRBJ1-5,TGTGCCAGCCAGGGTCCTACCGCACAGCCCCAGCATTTT,CASQGPTAQPQHF
TRBV5-1,NA,NA,TRBJ1-5,TGCGCCAGCAGCTTAGAGGTTAATCAGCCCCAGCATTTT,CASSLEVNQPQHF
TRBV11-3,NA,NA,TRBJ2-1,TGTGCCAGCAGCTTAGGGTCACGGACGAATGAGCAGTTCTTC,CASSLGSRTNEQFF
TRBV19,NA,NA,TRBJ1-2,TGTGCCATCAGAGGGGTAGGTGGCTACACCTTC,CAIRGVGGYTF
TRBV5-1,TRBD1,NA,TRBJ2-5,TGCGCCAGCAGCTTGGGCGGGACAGGGGGCGAGACCCAGTACTTC,CASSLGGTGGETQYF
TRBV6-2/TRBV6-3,NA,NA,TRBJ1-6,TGTGCCAGCAGCCGCCCTCGCCCGACAGGAGACTATAATTCACCCCTCCACTTT,CASSRPRPTGDYNSPLHF
TRBV27,NA,NA,TRBJ1-1,TGTGCCAGCAGCCGCGGCATGAACACTGAAGCTTTCTTT,CASSRGMNTEAFF
TRBV5-1,TRBD2,NA,TRBJ2-3,TGCGCCAGCAGCTTGGCCCCTAGCGGGGGGGGCACAGATACGCAGTATTTT,CASSLAPSGGGTDTQYF
TRBV29-1,TRBD1,once,TRBJ1-2,TGCAGCGTTCGAGAAGGGACAGGGGGTGGCTCTGGCTACACCTTC,CSVREGTGGGSGYTF
TRBV4-1,NA,NA,TRBJ2-5,TGCGCCAGCAGCCCAAATAAGGGGGGGGATCAAGAGACCCAGTACTTC,CASSPNKGGDQETQYF
TRBV18,NA,NA,TRBJ2-5,TGTGCCAGCTCACCCAGGCTCCTGAACCCCCAAGAGACCCAGTACTTC,CASSPRLLNPQETQYF
TRBV19,NA,NA,TRBJ1-1,TGTGCCAGTAGTGCAGGAACCGGGGGCACTGAAGCTTTCTTT,CASSAGTGGTEAFF
TRBV7-2,NA,NA,TRBJ1-1,TGTGCCAGCAGCCCCTCACAGGGTAGCACTGAAGCTTTCTTT,CASSPSQGSTEAFF
TRBV5-4,TRBD1,NA,TRBJ1-6,TGTGCCAGCAGGCTTGGCGGACAGGGCTCTAATTCACCCCTCCACTTT,CASRLGGQGSNSPLHF
TRBV29-1,NA,NA,TRBJ1-2,TGCAGCGTGGGTATATTCGGGGACGTACTGAACTATGGCTACACCTTC,CSVGIFGDVLNYGYTF
TRBV6-6,NA,NA,TRBJ1-5,TGTGCCAGCAGTCCATCGGGCCTATCTATGGGTAGCAATCAGCCCCAGCATTTT,CASSPSGLSMGSNQPQHF
TRBV2,NA,NA,TRBJ2-3,TGTGCCAGCAATTTCCGGGGGCCCTCCACAGATACGCAGTATTTT,CASNFRGPSTDTQYF
TRBV27,NA,NA,TRBJ1-4,TGTGCCAGCAGCCCGGGCGGCATGAGTGAAAAACTGTTTTTT,CASSPGGMSEKLFF
TRBV5-8,TRBD2,NA,TRBJ2-1,TGTGCCAGCAGCCCTGTAGTTTTAGCGGGGGTATACAATGAGCAGTTCTTC,CASSPVVLAGVYNEQFF